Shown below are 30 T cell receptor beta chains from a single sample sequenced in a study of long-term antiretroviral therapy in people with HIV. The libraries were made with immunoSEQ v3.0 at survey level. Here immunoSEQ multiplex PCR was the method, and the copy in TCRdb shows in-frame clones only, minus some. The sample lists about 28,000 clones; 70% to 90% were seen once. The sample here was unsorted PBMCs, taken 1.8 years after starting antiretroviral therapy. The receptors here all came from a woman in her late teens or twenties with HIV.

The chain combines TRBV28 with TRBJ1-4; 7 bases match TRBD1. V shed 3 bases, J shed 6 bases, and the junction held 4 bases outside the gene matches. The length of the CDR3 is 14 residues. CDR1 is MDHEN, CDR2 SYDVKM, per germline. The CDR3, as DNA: TGTGCCAGCAGTTTTGACAGGGCCCATGAAAAACTGTTTTTT. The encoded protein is CASSFDRAHEKLFF.

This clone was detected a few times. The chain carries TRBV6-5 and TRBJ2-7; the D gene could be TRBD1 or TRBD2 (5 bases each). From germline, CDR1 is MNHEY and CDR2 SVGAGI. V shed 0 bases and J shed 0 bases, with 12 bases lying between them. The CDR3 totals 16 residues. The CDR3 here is CASSYSGTVNSYEQYF. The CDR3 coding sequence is TGTGCCAGCAGTTACTCGGGGACCGTTAACTCCTACGAGCAGTACTTC.

The CDR3 loop is CASRGQGAGELFF. The CDR3 DNA sequence: TGTGCCAGCAGGGGGCAGGGGGCCGGGGAGCTGTTTTTT. The rearrangement uses TRBV6-5 and TRBJ2-2, with 7 nucleotides matching TRBD1. The CDR3 totals 13 residues. Looked up from germline, CDR1 is MNHEY and CDR2 is SVGAGI. The ends lost 6 bases at V and 6 bases at J; junction bases unmatched: 4.

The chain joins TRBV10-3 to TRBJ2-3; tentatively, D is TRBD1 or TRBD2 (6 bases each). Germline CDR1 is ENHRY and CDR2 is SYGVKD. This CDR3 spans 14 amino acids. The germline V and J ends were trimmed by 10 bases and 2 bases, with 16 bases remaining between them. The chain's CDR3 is CATRLRGDTDTQYF. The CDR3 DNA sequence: TGTGCCACGCGCCTGAGGGGGGACACAGATACGCAGTATTTT.

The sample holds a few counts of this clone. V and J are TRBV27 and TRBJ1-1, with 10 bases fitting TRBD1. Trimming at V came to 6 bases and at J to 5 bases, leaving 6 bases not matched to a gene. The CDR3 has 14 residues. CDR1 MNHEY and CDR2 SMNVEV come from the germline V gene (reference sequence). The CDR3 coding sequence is TGTGCCAGCAGACGGACAGGGGGATCGACTGAAGCTTTCTTT. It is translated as CASRRTGGSTEAFF.

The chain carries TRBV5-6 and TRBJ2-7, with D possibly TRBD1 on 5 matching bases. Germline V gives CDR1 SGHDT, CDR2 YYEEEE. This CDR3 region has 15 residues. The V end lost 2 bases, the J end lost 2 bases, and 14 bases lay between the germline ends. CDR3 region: CASSFLDSRTYEQYF. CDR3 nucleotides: TGTGCCAGCAGCTTCCTCGACAGCCGAACCTACGAGCAGTACTTC.

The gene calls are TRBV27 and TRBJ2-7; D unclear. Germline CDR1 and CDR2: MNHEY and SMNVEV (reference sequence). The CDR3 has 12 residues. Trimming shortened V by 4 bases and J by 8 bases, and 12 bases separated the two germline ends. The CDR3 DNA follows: TGTGCCAGCAGTTCGCCCCTTTGGCAGCAGTACTTC. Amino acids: CASSSPLWQQYF.

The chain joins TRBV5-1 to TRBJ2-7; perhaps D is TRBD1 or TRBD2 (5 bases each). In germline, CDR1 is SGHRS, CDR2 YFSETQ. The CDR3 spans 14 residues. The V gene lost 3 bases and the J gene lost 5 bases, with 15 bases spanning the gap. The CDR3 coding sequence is TGCGCCAGCAGCTCGACAGTAAAGAGGGACGAGCAGTACTTC. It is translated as CASSSTVKRDEQYF. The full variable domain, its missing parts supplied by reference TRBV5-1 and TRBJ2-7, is KAGVTQTPRYLIKTRGQQVTLSCSPISGHRSVSWYQQTPGQGLQFLFEYFSETQRNKGNFPGRFSGRQFSNSRSEMNVSTLELGDSALYLCASSSTVKRDEQYFGPGTRLTVT.

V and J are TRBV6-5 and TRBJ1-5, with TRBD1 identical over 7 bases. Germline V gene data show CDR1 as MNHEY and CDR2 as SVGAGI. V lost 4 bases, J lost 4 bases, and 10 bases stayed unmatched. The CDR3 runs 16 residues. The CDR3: CASSLDPTGLNQPQHF. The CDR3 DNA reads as TGTGCCAGCAGTTTAGATCCGACAGGGCTGAATCAGCCCCAGCATTTT.

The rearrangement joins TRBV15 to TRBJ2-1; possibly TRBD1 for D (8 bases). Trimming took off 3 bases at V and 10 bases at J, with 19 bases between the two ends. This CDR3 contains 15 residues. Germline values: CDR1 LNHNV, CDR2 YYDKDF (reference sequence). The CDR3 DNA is TGTGCCACCAGCAGGGACACAGGGGGGGTAGGAGAGCAGTTCTTC. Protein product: CATSRDTGGVGEQFF. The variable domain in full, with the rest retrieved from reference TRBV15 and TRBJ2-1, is DAMVIQNPRYQVTQFGKPVTLSCSQTLNHNVMYWYQQKSSQAPKLLFHYYDKDFNNEADTPDNFQSRRPNTSFCFLDIRSPGLGDTAMYLCATSRDTGGVGEQFFGPGTRLTVL.

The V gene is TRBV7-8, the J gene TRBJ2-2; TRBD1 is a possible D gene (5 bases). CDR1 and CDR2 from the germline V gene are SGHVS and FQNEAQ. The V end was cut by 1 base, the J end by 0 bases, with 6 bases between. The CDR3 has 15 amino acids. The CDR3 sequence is CASSLVTANTGELFF. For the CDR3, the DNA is TGTGCCAGCAGCTTAGTGACAGCGAACACCGGGGAGCTGTTTTTT. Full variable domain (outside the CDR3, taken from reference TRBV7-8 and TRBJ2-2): GAGVSQSPRYKVAKRGQDVALRCDPISGHVSLFWYQQALGQGPEFLTYFQNEAQLDKSGLPSDRFFAERPEGSVSTLKIQRTQQEDSAVYLCASSLVTANTGELFFGEGSRLTVL.

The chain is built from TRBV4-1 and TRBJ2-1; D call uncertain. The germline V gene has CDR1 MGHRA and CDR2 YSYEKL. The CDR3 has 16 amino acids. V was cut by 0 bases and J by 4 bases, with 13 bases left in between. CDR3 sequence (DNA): TGCGCCAGCAGCCAAGATTCCCCGAGTCTTTACAATGAGCAGTTCTTC. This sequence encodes CASSQDSPSLYNEQFF.

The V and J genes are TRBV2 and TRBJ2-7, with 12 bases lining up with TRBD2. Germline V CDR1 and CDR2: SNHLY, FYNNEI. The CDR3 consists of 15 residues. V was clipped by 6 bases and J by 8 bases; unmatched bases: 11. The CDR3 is CASRVILAGGRKQYF. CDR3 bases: TGTGCCAGCAGGGTAATTCTAGCGGGAGGGCGCAAGCAGTACTTC.

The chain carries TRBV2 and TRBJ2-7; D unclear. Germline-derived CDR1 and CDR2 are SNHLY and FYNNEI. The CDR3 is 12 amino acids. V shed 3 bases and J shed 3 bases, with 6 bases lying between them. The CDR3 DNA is TGTGCCAGCAGTGACTGGGACTACGAGCAGTACTTC. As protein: CASSDWDYEQYF.

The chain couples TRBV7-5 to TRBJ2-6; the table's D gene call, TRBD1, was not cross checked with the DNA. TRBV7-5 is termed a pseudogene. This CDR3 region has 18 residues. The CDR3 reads CARSARDRGWGGANVLTF. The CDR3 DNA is TGTGCCAGAAGCGCCCGGGACAGGGGATGGGGTGGGGCCAACGTCCTGACTTTC.

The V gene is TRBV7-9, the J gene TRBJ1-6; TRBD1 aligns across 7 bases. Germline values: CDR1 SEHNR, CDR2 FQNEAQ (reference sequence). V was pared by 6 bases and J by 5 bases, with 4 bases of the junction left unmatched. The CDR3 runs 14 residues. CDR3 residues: CASREQGNNSPLHF. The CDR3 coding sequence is TGTGCCAGCAGAGAACAGGGGAATAATTCACCCCTCCACTTT.

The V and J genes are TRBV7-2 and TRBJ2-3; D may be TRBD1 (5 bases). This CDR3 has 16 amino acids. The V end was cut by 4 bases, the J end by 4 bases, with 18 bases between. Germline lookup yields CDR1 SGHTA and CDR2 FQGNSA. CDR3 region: CASSWPDPWGADTQYF. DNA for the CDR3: TGTGCCAGCAGCTGGCCCGACCCGTGGGGCGCAGATACGCAGTATTTT.

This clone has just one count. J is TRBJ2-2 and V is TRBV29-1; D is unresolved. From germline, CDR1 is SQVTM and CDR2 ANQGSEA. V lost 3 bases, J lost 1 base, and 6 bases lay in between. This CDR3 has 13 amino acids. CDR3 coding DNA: TGCAGCGTTGACATCGGGAACACCGGGGAGCTGTTTTTT. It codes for CSVDIGNTGELFF.

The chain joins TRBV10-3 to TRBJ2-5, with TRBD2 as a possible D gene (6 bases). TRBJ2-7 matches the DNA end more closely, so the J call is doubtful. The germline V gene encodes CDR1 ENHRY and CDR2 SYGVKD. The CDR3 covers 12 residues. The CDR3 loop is CAISERESEQYF. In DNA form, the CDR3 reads TGTGCCATCAGTGAGCGGGAGTCCGAGCAGTACTTC.

CDR3: CATEEGAGGAFF. In DNA, the CDR3 is TGTGCCACTGAAGAAGGCGCAGGGGGAGCTTTCTTT. The J gene is TRBJ1-1, the V gene TRBV6-1, with 7 bases lining up with TRBD1. Germline trimming cut 10 bases from V and 10 bases from J; bases unmatched to any gene: 12. The germline CDR1 and CDR2 sequences are MNHNS and SASEGT. The CDR3 extends over 12 amino acids.

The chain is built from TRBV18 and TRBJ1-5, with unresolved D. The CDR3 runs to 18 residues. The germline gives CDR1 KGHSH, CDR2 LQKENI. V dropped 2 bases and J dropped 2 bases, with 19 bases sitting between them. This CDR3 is CASSPYGRLVLGNQPQHF. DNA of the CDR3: TGTGCCAGCTCACCATACGGAAGGTTGGTATTGGGCAATCAGCCCCAGCATTTT. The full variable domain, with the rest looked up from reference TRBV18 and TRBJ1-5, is NAGVMQNPRHLVRRRGQEARLRCSPMKGHSHVYWYRQLPEEGLKFMVYLQKENIIDESGMPKERFSAEFPKEGPSILRIQQVVRGDSAAYFCASSPYGRLVLGNQPQHFGDGTRLSIL.

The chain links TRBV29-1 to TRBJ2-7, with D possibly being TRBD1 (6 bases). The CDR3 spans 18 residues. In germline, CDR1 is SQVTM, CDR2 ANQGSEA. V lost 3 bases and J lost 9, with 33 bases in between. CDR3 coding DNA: TGCAGCGTTGACCCACCCGAGTTAAAGGACAGCTTGTTAAGTGCGCAGTACTTC. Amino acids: CSVDPPELKDSLLSAQYF.

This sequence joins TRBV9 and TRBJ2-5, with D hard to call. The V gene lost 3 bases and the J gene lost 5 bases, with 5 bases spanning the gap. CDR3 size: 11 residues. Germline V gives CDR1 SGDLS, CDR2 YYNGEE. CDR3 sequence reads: CASSGSETQYF. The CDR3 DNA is TGTGCCAGCAGCGGATCGGAGACCCAGTACTTC.

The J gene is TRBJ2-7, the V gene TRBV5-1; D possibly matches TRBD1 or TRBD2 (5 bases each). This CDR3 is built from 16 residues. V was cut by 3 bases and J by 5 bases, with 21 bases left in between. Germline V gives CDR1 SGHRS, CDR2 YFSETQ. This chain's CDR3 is CASSSRTGTPIHEQYF. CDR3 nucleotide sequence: TGCGCCAGCAGCTCGAGGACCGGGACGCCCATCCACGAGCAGTACTTC. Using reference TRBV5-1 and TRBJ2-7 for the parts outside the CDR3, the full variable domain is KAGVTQTPRYLIKTRGQQVTLSCSPISGHRSVSWYQQTPGQGLQFLFEYFSETQRNKGNFPGRFSGRQFSNSRSEMNVSTLELGDSALYLCASSSRTGTPIHEQYFGPGTRLTVT.

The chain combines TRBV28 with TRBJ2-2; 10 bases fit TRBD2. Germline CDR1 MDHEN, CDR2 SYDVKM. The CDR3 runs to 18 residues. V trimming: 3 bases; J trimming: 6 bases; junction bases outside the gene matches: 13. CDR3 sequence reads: CASSFGGPSGSSSGELFF. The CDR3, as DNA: TGTGCCAGCAGTTTCGGGGGACCTAGCGGGAGCTCGTCCGGGGAGCTGTTTTTT. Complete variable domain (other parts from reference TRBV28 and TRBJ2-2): DVKVTQSSRYLVKRTGEKVFLECVQDMDHENMFWYRQDPGLGLRLIYFSYDVKMKEKGDIPEGYSVSREKKERFSLILESASTNQTSMYLCASSFGGPSGSSSGELFFGEGSRLTVL.

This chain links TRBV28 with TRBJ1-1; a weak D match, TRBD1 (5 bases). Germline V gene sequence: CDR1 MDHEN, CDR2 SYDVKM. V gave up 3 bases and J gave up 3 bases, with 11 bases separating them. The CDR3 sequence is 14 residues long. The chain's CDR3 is CASSFRGSYTEAFF. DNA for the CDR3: TGTGCCAGCAGTTTTCGGGGGTCCTACACTGAAGCTTTCTTT.

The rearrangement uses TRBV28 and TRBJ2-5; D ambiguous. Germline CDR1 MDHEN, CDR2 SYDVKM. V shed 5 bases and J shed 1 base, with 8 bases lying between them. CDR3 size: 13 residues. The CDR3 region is CASSRTPQETQYF. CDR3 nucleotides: TGTGCCAGCAGTAGGACGCCCCAAGAGACCCAGTACTTC.

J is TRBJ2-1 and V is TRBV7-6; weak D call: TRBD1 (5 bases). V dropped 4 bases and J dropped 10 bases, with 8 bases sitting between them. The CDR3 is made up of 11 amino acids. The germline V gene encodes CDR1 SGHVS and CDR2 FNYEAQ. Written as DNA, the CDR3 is TGTGCCAGCAGCTCCGCAGGGGAGCAGTTCTTC. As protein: CASSSAGEQFF. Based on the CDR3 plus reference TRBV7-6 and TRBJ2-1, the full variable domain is GAGVSQSPRYKVTKRGQDVALRCDPISGHVSLYWYRQALGQGPEFLTYFNYEAQQDKSGLPNDRFSAERPEGSISTLTIQRTEQRDSAMYRCASSSAGEQFFGPGTRLTVL.

The CDR3 reads CASSPGRDYNEQFF. The CDR3 region has the DNA TGTGCCAGCTCACCTGGCCGGGATTACAATGAGCAGTTCTTC. The chain has TRBV18 and TRBJ2-1; D possibly corresponds to TRBD2 (5 bases). The CDR3 contains 14 residues. The germline V and J ends were trimmed by 3 bases and 4 bases, with 10 bases remaining between them. Germline lookup yields CDR1 KGHSH and CDR2 LQKENI.

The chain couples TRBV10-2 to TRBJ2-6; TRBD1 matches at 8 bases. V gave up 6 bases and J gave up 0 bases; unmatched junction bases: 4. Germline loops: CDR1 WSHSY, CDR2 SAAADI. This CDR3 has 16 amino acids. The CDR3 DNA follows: TGCGCCAGCAGGGGACAGGATTACTCTGGGGCCAACGTCCTGACTTTC. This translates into CASRGQDYSGANVLTF.